These T cell receptor beta chains were read from a single sample in a study of cytomegalovirus exposure and HLA in healthy donors. Sequencing used immunoSEQ multiplex PCR; TCRdb keeps in-frame clones, though not all of them. The specimen's table records some 55,000 clones. The sequencing sample was made of PBMCs. The receptors here all came from a man aged 18 to 35 in good health and CMV-seropositive. The CDR3 runs from the conserved cysteine through the conserved F or W. Each record gives: V gene, J gene, CDR3 length, D gene, CDR3 protein, CDR3 DNA. D genes are given only for firm matches.

>TRBV30|TRBJ2-7|14|-
CAWSPPVSTYEQYF
TGTGCCTGGAGTCCCCCGGTCTCAACCTACGAGCAGTACTTC
>TRBV28|TRBJ2-2|16|TRBD2
CASILRAGGYTGELFF
TGTGCCAGCATCCTAAGAGCGGGAGGATACACCGGGGAGCTGTTTTTT
>TRBV9|TRBJ1-3|14|-
CASSVGRGGNTIYF
TGTGCCAGCAGCGTAGGGAGGGGTGGAAACACCATATATTTT
>TRBV18|TRBJ1-5|14|-
CASSFDSSNQPQHF
TGTGCCAGCTCCTTCGACAGTAGCAATCAGCCCCAGCATTTT
>TRBV7-8|TRBJ1-4|14|-
CASSLNTGNEKLFF
TGTGCCAGCAGCTTAAATACAGGGAATGAAAAACTGTTTTTT
>TRBV19|TRBJ1-5|15|-
CASNDGGAGNQPQHF
TGTGCCAGTAACGACGGGGGAGCGGGCAATCAGCCCCAGCATTTT
>TRBV28|TRBJ2-5|15|TRBD1
CASSASGTAQETQYF
TGTGCCAGCAGCGCCTCCGGGACAGCCCAAGAGACCCAGTACTTC
>TRBV15|TRBJ2-3|14|TRBD2
CATSSGLATDTQYF
TGTGCCACCAGCAGCGGACTAGCAACAGATACGCAGTATTTT
>TRBV28|TRBJ2-7|19|TRBD1
CASTTFPAFTDRGPYEQYF
TGTGCCAGCACCACATTTCCAGCCTTCACAGACAGGGGGCCCTACGAGCAGTACTTC
>TRBV27|TRBJ2-1|15|-
CASRERTSSYNEQFF
TGTGCCAGCAGGGAACGGACAAGCTCCTACAATGAGCAGTTCTTC
>TRBV6-5|TRBJ2-5|14|TRBD1
CASSRPGQGETQYF
TGTGCCAGCAGTAGACCGGGACAGGGAGAGACCCAGTACTTC
>TRBV7-3|TRBJ2-3|18|TRBD2
CASSLQAWGAGGTDTQYF
TGTGCCAGCAGCTTACAGGCATGGGGTGCGGGAGGCACAGATACGCAGTATTTT
>TRBV10-3|TRBJ2-7|13|TRBD1
CASEPGQGYEQYF
TGTGCCAGCGAGCCTGGACAGGGATACGAGCAGTACTTC